Shown below are 24 T cell receptor beta chains from a single sample sequenced in a study of CD4 T cells in relation to SARS-CoV-2 and coronaviruses. Method: immunoSEQ multiplex PCR; TCRdb's copy keeps in-frame clones and lacks some. Of about 28,000 clones detected, 70% to 85% appear once; the ten largest clones hold approximately 14%. Unexposed donor CD4+ T cells date from about 2011-2018, before the COVID-19 pandemic. After about 10 days of culture, CD4+ T cells were isolated. For these receptors, no antigen is known. Input material: CD4+ T cells from PBMCs, cultured in vitro. These receptors were obtained from a human donor in good health.

The CDR3 is CASSFEGANYGYTF. The CDR3 DNA sequence: TGTGCCAGCAGCTTCGAGGGGGCGAACTATGGCTACACCTTC. This sequence joins TRBV11-2 and TRBJ1-2; TRBD1 matches at 7 bases. CDR3 size: 14 residues. The ends lost 3 bases at V and 2 bases at J; junction bases unmatched: 3. Germline-derived CDR1 and CDR2 are SGHAT and FQNNGV.

The CDR3 DNA sequence: TGTGCCAGCAGCCCCCAAGGCAAGAACTATGGCTACACCTTC. Translating gives CASSPQGKNYGYTF. The rearrangement links TRBV5-8 to TRBJ1-2; D remains ambiguous. V gave up 4 bases and J gave up 2 bases, with 12 bases separating them. Germline V lookup: CDR1 SGHTS, CDR2 YDEGEE. The CDR3 extends over 14 amino acids.

This clone turned up a few times. The V call is TRBV6-5, the J call TRBJ1-5; D unclear. Trimming removed 5 bases at V and 7 bases at J, with 12 bases between. The length of the CDR3 is 13 residues. Germline-derived CDR1 and CDR2 are MNHEY and SVGAGI. CDR3 nucleotides: TGTGCCAGCAGTAGGTACATGGGCCAGCCCCAGCATTTT. Amino acid sequence: CASSRYMGQPQHF.

The V and J genes are TRBV19 and TRBJ2-3; tentatively, D is TRBD2 (6 bases). Germline CDR1 LNHDA, CDR2 SQIVND (reference sequence). V dropped 3 bases and J dropped 6 bases, with 13 bases sitting between them. The CDR3 runs 14 residues. The CDR3 loop reads CASSIREYTDTQYF. CDR3 in DNA: TGTGCCAGTAGTATCCGGGAGTATACCGATACGCAGTATTTT.

The chain combines TRBV4-2 with TRBJ2-1, with D possibly called TRBD1 or TRBD2 (5 bases each). Germline V gene sequence: CDR1 LGHNA, CDR2 YNFKEQ. The length of the CDR3 is 16 residues. V shed 2 bases and J shed 8 bases, with 19 bases lying between them. CDR3 in DNA: TGTGCCAGCAGCCAACTACGGGGCCAGGCCCTCGATGAGCAGTTCTTC. Protein product: CASSQLRGQALDEQFF.

The chain has TRBV27 and TRBJ1-2, with 12 bases that match TRBD1. V gave up 5 bases and J gave up 7 bases; unmatched junction bases: 11. The CDR3 runs 16 residues. Germline lookup yields CDR1 MNHEY and CDR2 SMNVEV (reference sequence). The DNA for the CDR3 is TGTGCCAGCAGTCCATGGGACAGGGGGCAAGTTGGTGGCTACACCTTC. It yields the protein CASSPWDRGQVGGYTF.

V gene TRBV6-5 combines with J gene TRBJ1-2, with D tentatively TRBD1 (5 bases). V gave up 6 bases and J gave up 8 bases, with 19 bases separating them. Germline CDR1 reads MNHEY; CDR2 reads SVGAGI. This CDR3 spans 14 amino acids. The CDR3 DNA reads as TGTGCCAGCAGCCCGAACCAGGGCCTGGGAGGCTACACCTTC. Its protein product is CASSPNQGLGGYTF.

This chain connects TRBV5-6 to TRBJ2-3, with 7 bases lining up with TRBD2. V shed 4 bases and J 1 base; nucleotides not matched to a gene: 6. The CDR3 consists of 15 residues. Germline CDR1 is SGHDT and CDR2 is YYEEEE. The CDR3 reads CASSLVAGGTDTQYF. The CDR3 DNA is TGTGCCAGCAGCCTGGTGGCGGGGGGCACAGATACGCAGTATTTT.

The chain is built from TRBV9 and TRBJ1-2; D gene unclear. CDR3 size: 13 residues. Trimming took off 4 bases at V and 0 bases at J, with 7 bases between the two ends. CDR1 and CDR2 from the germline V gene are SGDLS and YYNGEE. The chain's CDR3 is CASSPSPNYGYTF. In DNA, the CDR3 is TGTGCCAGCAGCCCCTCCCCTAACTATGGCTACACCTTC.

The chain has TRBV15 and TRBJ1-4; 10 bases map to TRBD1. This CDR3 comprises 17 residues. In germline, CDR1 is LNHNV, CDR2 YYDKDF (reference sequence). V shed 1 base and J 5 bases; nucleotides not matched to a gene: 7. This CDR3 is CATSRGAGTGANEKLFF. CDR3 DNA: TGTGCCACCAGCAGAGGCGCCGGGACAGGGGCAAATGAAAAACTGTTTTTT.

The table lists this clone with a few counts. J is TRBJ1-5 and V is TRBV6-2 or TRBV6-3, with a weak D call TRBD1 (5 bases). CDR3 length: 16 amino acids. The V end lost 3 bases, the J end lost 1 base, and 13 bases lay between the germline ends. Germline-derived CDR1 and CDR2 are MNHEY and SVGEGT. The CDR3 DNA reads as TGTGCCAGCAGTTATGGGGCCCTGGGAAGCAATCAGCCCCAGCATTTT. Translation: CASSYGALGSNQPQHF.

In this sample, this clone turned up once. CDR3 residues: CASSSSGTVDEKLFF. Here the CDR3 DNA reads TGTGCCAGCAGTTCCTCCGGGACAGTGGATGAAAAACTGTTTTTT. The chain combines TRBV6-6 with TRBJ1-4, with 7 bases that match TRBD1. Losses at the gene ends were 4 bases for V and 6 bases for J; bases not matched to a gene: 8. The CDR3 runs to 15 residues. The germline gives CDR1 MNHNY, CDR2 SVGAGI (reference sequence).

The rearrangement links TRBV5-1 to TRBJ2-3; TRBD2 aligns across 13 bases. Germline values: CDR1 SGHRS, CDR2 YFSETQ. The CDR3 runs to 16 residues. Trimming removed 3 bases from V and 3 bases from J; junction bases left unmatched: 4. CDR3 bases: TGCGCCAGCAGCTGGGGACTAGCGGGGATAACAGATACGCAGTATTTT. Residues: CASSWGLAGITDTQYF.

The CDR3: CASSLAVPRSGNTIYF. In nucleotides, the CDR3 is TGTGCCAGCAGCTTAGCAGTCCCACGCTCTGGAAACACCATATATTTT. The chain couples TRBV7-9 to TRBJ1-3; unclear D gene. V was trimmed by 0 bases and J by 0 bases, leaving 9 bases between them. Germline values: CDR1 SEHNR, CDR2 FQNEAQ (reference sequence). This CDR3 has 16 residues.

This clone was counted only a few times. The chain combines TRBV18 with TRBJ2-5, with D unresolved. The germline CDR1 and CDR2 sequences are KGHSH and LQKENI. V lost 1 base to trimming and J lost 1 base, with 13 bases between them. The CDR3 is made up of 16 amino acids. The CDR3 reads CASSPLEFGRQETQYF. CDR3 coding DNA: TGTGCCAGCTCACCACTGGAATTTGGCCGCCAAGAGACCCAGTACTTC.

The chain recombines TRBV7-8 with TRBJ2-7; perhaps TRBD1 as D (6 bases). Trimming took 5 bases from V and 0 from J, leaving 14 bases between them. Germline loops: CDR1 SGHVS, CDR2 FQNEAQ. The CDR3 totals 15 residues. In DNA form, the CDR3 reads TGTGCCAGCAGCCCCAGGGGACCGATCTCCTACGAGCAGTACTTC. As protein: CASSPRGPISYEQYF.

This clone was counted between two and nine times. The chain uses TRBV2 and TRBJ1-1; 9 bases are shared with TRBD1. V lost 6 bases, J lost 4 bases, and 6 bases stayed unmatched. The CDR3 has 14 amino acids. Germline-derived CDR1 and CDR2 are SNHLY and FYNNEI. DNA for the CDR3: TGTGCCAGCAGCGACAGGGGGTTTGTCACTGAAGCTTTCTTT. Translating it yields CASSDRGFVTEAFF.

The V gene is TRBV11-2, the J gene TRBJ1-4, with unresolved D. CDR3 length equals 15 residues. Germline CDR1 is SGHAT and CDR2 is FQNNGV. Trimming removed 4 bases from V and 0 bases from J, with 9 bases in between. CDR3 DNA: TGTGCCAGCAGCTCAAACAGCGCAACTAATGAAAAACTGTTTTTT. This gives the protein CASSSNSATNEKLFF.

The V gene is TRBV6-5, the J gene TRBJ2-5; D may be TRBD2 (6 bases). CDR1 MNHEY and CDR2 SVGAGI come from the germline V gene. V was pared by 7 bases and J by 5 bases, with 17 bases between. This CDR3 contains 14 residues. In DNA, the CDR3 is TGTGCCAGCACCCCCGTTACGGGAGAGGAGACCCAGTACTTC. This translates into CASTPVTGEETQYF.

The chain uses TRBV6-5 and TRBJ2-3; 10 bases agree with TRBD2. The V gene end was trimmed by 5 bases and the J gene end by 2 bases; junction bases not matched to a gene: 4. The CDR3 is made up of 15 amino acids. The germline gives CDR1 MNHEY, CDR2 SVGAGI. The CDR3 coding sequence is TGTGCCAGCAGTAGAGGACTAGCGGACACAGATACGCAGTATTTT. This sequence encodes CASSRGLADTDTQYF.

The chain couples TRBV7-9 to TRBJ1-4; a weak D match, TRBD1 (5 bases). Per the germline V gene, CDR1 is SEHNR and CDR2 is FQNEAQ (reference sequence). The ends were cut back, 5 bases at V and 7 bases at J, with 17 bases in the middle. The CDR3 runs 15 residues. The CDR3 DNA reads as TGTGCCAGCAGCCCCAGGGAAATGCTAGGTGAAAAACTGTTTTTT. Protein product: CASSPREMLGEKLFF.

The chain joins TRBV5-1 to TRBJ1-3; D ambiguous. The germline V gene has CDR1 SGHRS and CDR2 YFSETQ. Between the trimmed V and J ends, which lost 4 bases and 0 bases, there was a span of 11 bases. This CDR3 comprises 15 residues. CDR3 in amino acids: CASSQDVSSGNTIYF. In DNA form, the CDR3 reads TGCGCCAGCAGCCAGGACGTCAGCTCTGGAAACACCATATATTTT. Full variable domain (remainder filled in from reference TRBV5-1 and TRBJ1-3): KAGVTQTPRYLIKTRGQQVTLSCSPISGHRSVSWYQQTPGQGLQFLFEYFSETQRNKGNFPGRFSGRQFSNSRSEMNVSTLELGDSALYLCASSQDVSSGNTIYFGEGSWLTVV.

J is TRBJ2-1 and V is TRBV7-2; 12 positions match TRBD2. The V and J ends lost 4 bases and 0 bases, in that order; junction bases with no gene match: 7. There are 18 residues in the CDR3. CDR1 and CDR2 (germline): SGHTA, FQGNSA. The CDR3 DNA reads as TGTGCCAGCAGCTCCACTAGCGGGGGGCATAGCTCCTACAATGAGCAGTTCTTC. This codes for CASSSTSGGHSSYNEQFF.

The count of this clone is one. This chain uses TRBV6-1 with TRBJ2-1; 11 nucleotides line up with TRBD1. This CDR3 contains 16 residues. Germline CDR1 reads MNHNS; CDR2 reads SASEGT. Trimming at V came to 0 bases and at J to 6 bases, leaving 4 bases not matched to a gene. In DNA form, the CDR3 reads TGTGCCAGCAGTGAAGCCTTGGGACAGGGGGTCAATGAGCAGTTCTTC. Residues: CASSEALGQGVNEQFF.